The next 27 T cell receptor beta chains were all read from a single sample in a study of T cells in tuberculosis. Repertoires were generated with immunoSEQ multiplex PCR, while TCRdb's copy carries only in-frame clones and drops some. The repertoire consists of more than 20,000 clones, with 80% to 90% occurring once and the leading ten covering approximately 14%. Sequencing was carried out using PBMCs. All receptors come from a donor aged 5-35 years with latent tuberculosis or without tuberculosis infection.

The chain is built from TRBV21-1 and TRBJ1-2; the table's D call, TRBD1, was not checked against the DNA. TRBV21-1 is tagged as a pseudogene. The CDR3 consists of 15 residues. The CDR3 protein is CASSNRQGDNYGYTF. Written as DNA, the CDR3 is TGTGCCAGCAGCAATAGACAGGGAGATAACTATGGCTACACCTTC.

The chain links TRBV4-3 to TRBJ1-4, with 7 bases lining up with TRBD1. CDR1 is LGHNA, CDR2 YSLEER, per germline. V dropped 3 bases and J dropped 0; count of bases not matched to a gene: 1. The CDR3 has 15 amino acids. CDR3 loop: CASSHQGATNEKLFF. The CDR3 nucleotides read TGCGCCAGCAGCCATCAGGGGGCAACTAATGAAAAACTGTTTTTT.

The rearrangement links TRBV2 to TRBJ2-7; 9 bases align to TRBD1. Germline CDR1 and CDR2: SNHLY and FYNNEI. V dropped 9 bases and J dropped 5; count of bases not matched to a gene: 8. This CDR3 region has 13 residues. Here the CDR3 DNA reads TGTGCCAGTGGAGGACAGGGGCCGAACGAGCAGTACTTC. It is translated as CASGGQGPNEQYF.

This clone was found a few times. This chain links TRBV4-2 with TRBJ1-5, with 10 bases that match TRBD1. Trimming took 0 bases from V and 6 from J; bases not matched to a gene: 2. The CDR3 length is 15 residues. Germline values: CDR1 LGHNA, CDR2 YNFKEQ. The CDR3 region is CASSQEGQGSQPQHF. For the CDR3, the DNA is TGTGCCAGCAGCCAAGAGGGACAGGGGAGTCAGCCCCAGCATTTT.

The CDR3 DNA reads TGTGCCAGCTCACCACCGGCGGGGGGGCGGAAGCAGTTCTTC. It specifies CASSPPAGGRKQFF. The V call is TRBV18, the J call TRBJ2-1, with 9 bases matching TRBD2. CDR1 is KGHSH, CDR2 LQKENI, per germline. This CDR3 has 14 amino acids. V was clipped by 0 bases and J by 11 bases; unmatched bases: 5.

The J gene is TRBJ2-7, the V gene TRBV27; perhaps TRBD1 as D (6 bases). The V and J ends lost 6 bases and 3 bases respectively, with 15 bases between them. The CDR3 has 14 amino acids. From germline, CDR1 is MNHEY and CDR2 SMNVEV (reference sequence). CDR3 sequence: CASRETGIHYEQYF. Written as DNA, the CDR3 is TGTGCCAGCAGGGAGACAGGAATTCACTACGAGCAGTACTTC.

This clone came up once. This chain joins TRBV5-4 and TRBJ2-5; D unresolved. Germline values: CDR1 SGHNT, CDR2 YYREEE (reference sequence). V shed 0 bases and J shed 4 bases, with 10 bases lying between them. This CDR3 is built from 14 residues. Written as DNA, the CDR3 is TGTGCCAGCAGCTTGGAGGCAGGATCAGAGACCCAGTACTTC. This codes for CASSLEAGSETQYF.

This sequence joins TRBV10-2 and TRBJ2-1; D unresolved. The germline gives CDR1 WSHSY, CDR2 SAAADI. The CDR3 sequence is 12 residues long. V was cut by 6 bases and J by 9 bases, with 12 bases left in between. The CDR3 DNA reads TGCGCCAGCAGCGACAAGATTGGTGAGCAGTTCTTC. It specifies CASSDKIGEQFF.

The V gene is TRBV7-2, the J gene TRBJ2-3; 9 nucleotides match TRBD2. CDR1 is SGHTA and CDR2 is FQGNSA in the germline V gene. Germline trimming cut 5 bases from V and 5 bases from J; bases unmatched to any gene: 11. This CDR3 spans 16 amino acids. Here the CDR3 DNA reads TGTGCCAGCAGCCTCCGCGGCGGGGGGGCGGAAGATACGCAGTATTTT. The encoded protein is CASSLRGGGAEDTQYF.

The rearrangement links TRBV6-5 to TRBJ1-1; 7 bases are a match to TRBD1. The CDR3 has 13 residues. CDR1 is MNHEY, CDR2 SVGAGI, per germline. After removal of 5 bases from V and 5 bases from J, the junction contained 5 bases not matched to a gene. The CDR3 DNA reads as TGTGCCAGCAGTCCTGGGACAGTAACTGAAGCTTTCTTT. Protein product: CASSPGTVTEAFF.

The V call is TRBV15, the J call TRBJ1-5; D perhaps matches TRBD1 (5 bases). CDR1 is LNHNV and CDR2 is YYDKDF in the germline V gene (reference sequence). The germline V and J ends were trimmed by 0 bases and 3 bases, with 15 bases remaining between them. The CDR3 is made up of 17 amino acids. DNA for the CDR3: TGTGCCACCAGCAGAGAATCCGCAGGGATAGCCAATCAGCCCCAGCATTTT. Protein: CATSRESAGIANQPQHF.

This clone was seen just once. V usage is TRBV29-1 and J usage is TRBJ2-7, with TRBD2 matching over 13 bases. CDR1 and CDR2 (germline): SQVTM, ANQGSEA. The V gene end was trimmed by 6 bases and the J gene end by 3 bases; junction bases not matched to a gene: 5. This CDR3 has 14 residues. CDR3: CSVGLAGVFYEQYF. The CDR3 nucleotides are TGCAGCGTCGGACTAGCGGGGGTTTTCTACGAGCAGTACTTC.

J is TRBJ2-7 and V is TRBV29-1, with a weak D call TRBD2 (5 bases). Germline CDR1 and CDR2: SQVTM and ANQGSEA. The V end lost 3 bases, the J end lost 1 base, and 7 bases lay between the germline ends. CDR3 length: 12 residues. CDR3 bases: TGCAGCGTTGAGGACTTATCCTACGAGCAGTACTTC. It codes for CSVEDLSYEQYF.

This clone was counted a few times. This chain links TRBV28 with TRBJ2-5, with D possibly matching TRBD1 (7 bases). This CDR3 has 15 amino acids. From germline, CDR1 is MDHEN and CDR2 SYDVKM. With 3 bases removed from V and 1 base from J, the gap between germline ends came to 12 bases. This CDR3 is CASSFYRGGQETQYF. In DNA form, the CDR3 reads TGTGCCAGCAGTTTTTACAGGGGAGGCCAAGAGACCCAGTACTTC.

V is TRBV27 and J is TRBJ1-1; D uncertain. Trimming removed 8 bases at V and 0 bases at J, with 25 bases between. The CDR3 is 18 residues long. The V gene's germline CDR1 is MNHEY and CDR2 SMNVEV (reference sequence). This CDR3 reads CASARLSAGLTLNTEAFF. CDR3 nucleotide sequence: TGTGCCAGCGCCCGTCTTTCGGCGGGCCTCACCTTGAACACTGAAGCTTTCTTT.

The rearrangement joins TRBV29-1 to TRBJ1-1, with unresolved D. Trimming took 5 bases from V and 2 from J, leaving 6 bases between them. CDR3 length: 11 amino acids. Germline V gene sequence: CDR1 SQVTM, CDR2 ANQGSEA. The CDR3 DNA reads TGCAGCGTTACTCTTAACACTGAAGCTTTCTTT. Amino acid sequence: CSVTLNTEAFF. Supplemented by reference TRBV29-1 and TRBJ1-1, the full variable domain reads SAVISQKPSRDICQRGTSLTIQCQVDSQVTMMFWYRQQPGQSLTLIATANQGSEATYESGFVIDKFPISRPNLTFSTLTVSNMSPEDSSIYLCSVTLNTEAFFGQGTRLTVV.

A single count supports this clone. The chain employs TRBV5-8 and TRBJ1-4, with D possibly being TRBD1 (5 bases). Germline loops: CDR1 SGHTS, CDR2 YDEGEE. The CDR3 extends over 15 amino acids. Trimming shortened V by 4 bases and J by 2 bases, and 12 bases separated the two germline ends. CDR3 sequence (DNA): TGTGCCAGCAGCCGTCAGGGTTTGACTAATGAAAAACTGTTTTTT. This gives the protein CASSRQGLTNEKLFF.

The V gene is TRBV4-2, the J gene TRBJ1-6, with 8 bases lining up with TRBD1. Trimming removed 4 bases from V and 8 bases from J; junction bases left unmatched: 10. CDR3 size: 16 residues. The germline gives CDR1 LGHNA, CDR2 YNFKEQ. CDR3: CASSLPGAGGHSPLHF. In nucleotides, the CDR3 is TGTGCCAGCAGCCTTCCCGGGGCAGGGGGCCATTCACCCCTCCACTTT.

The chain recombines TRBV25-1 with TRBJ1-2, with unresolved D. CDR3 length: 14 amino acids. The ends were cut back, 4 bases at V and 8 bases at J, with 17 bases in the middle. CDR1 MGHDK and CDR2 SYGVNS come from the germline V gene. The CDR3 here is CASSGLRRAGGYTF. The CDR3 nucleotides read TGTGCCAGCAGTGGGCTGAGGAGAGCGGGCGGCTACACCTTC.

The chain uses TRBV6-1 and TRBJ2-5; 11 bases are a match to TRBD2. The CDR3 consists of 15 residues. The germline gives CDR1 MNHNS, CDR2 SASEGT. V dropped 3 bases and J dropped 1; count of bases not matched to a gene: 1. The CDR3 DNA reads TGTGCCAGCAGTGATCTAGCGGGGGGCCAAGAGACCCAGTACTTC. Translated, it gives CASSDLAGGQETQYF.

J is TRBJ2-5 and V is TRBV27; D is unresolved. V was trimmed by 0 bases and J by 2 bases, leaving 4 bases between them. The V gene's germline CDR1 is MNHEY and CDR2 SMNVEV (reference sequence). The CDR3 extends over 13 amino acids. CDR3 amino acids: CASSLSYQETQYF. The CDR3, as DNA: TGTGCCAGCAGTTTATCGTATCAAGAGACCCAGTACTTC.

The chain uses TRBV29-1 and TRBJ2-7; D unclear. Germline CDR1 and CDR2: SQVTM and ANQGSEA. This CDR3 comprises 12 residues. V was pared by 7 bases and J by 6 bases, with 16 bases between. In nucleotides, the CDR3 is TGCAGCGCCCGAGCGACGGATAGCGAGCAGTACTTC. It codes for CSARATDSEQYF.

The rearrangement joins TRBV15 to TRBJ1-5; TRBD1 agrees at 7 bases. V trimming: 0 bases; J trimming: 2 bases; junction bases outside the gene matches: 10. The CDR3 length is 18 residues. Germline V CDR1 and CDR2: LNHNV, YYDKDF (reference sequence). In nucleotides, the CDR3 is TGTGCCACCAGCAGAGACAAACCGGGACAGTCTGGCAATCAGCCCCAGCATTTT. Translation: CATSRDKPGQSGNQPQHF. Full variable domain (missing parts from reference TRBV15 and TRBJ1-5): DAMVIQNPRYQVTQFGKPVTLSCSQTLNHNVMYWYQQKSSQAPKLLFHYYDKDFNNEADTPDNFQSRRPNTSFCFLDIRSPGLGDTAMYLCATSRDKPGQSGNQPQHFGDGTRLSIL.

The chain couples TRBV7-2 to TRBJ2-1, with a possible D match to TRBD2 (6 bases). Trimming removed 7 bases from V and 3 bases from J, with 16 bases in between. CDR3 length: 15 amino acids. Germline V lookup: CDR1 SGHTA, CDR2 FQGNSA. The CDR3 sequence: CASTSTRNLYNEQFF. In DNA form, the CDR3 reads TGTGCCAGCACCTCGACTAGAAATCTCTACAATGAGCAGTTCTTC. Using reference TRBV7-2 and TRBJ2-1 for the parts outside the CDR3, the full variable domain is GAGVSQSPSNKVTEKGKDVELRCDPISGHTALYWYRQSLGQGLEFLIYFQGNSAPDKSGLPSDRFSAERTGGSVSTLTIQRTQQEDSAVYLCASTSTRNLYNEQFFGPGTRLTVL.

The CDR3 nucleotides read TGTGCCAGCATATTCCCCGGGGCTAGCGGGGCGGGGTTCGGCGAGCAGTACTTC. It is translated as CASIFPGASGAGFGEQYF. The chain uses TRBV2 and TRBJ2-7; 9 nucleotides line up with TRBD2. CDR3 length: 18 residues. J was trimmed by 6 bases and V by 7 bases; bases with no gene match: 22. Germline V CDR1 and CDR2: SNHLY, FYNNEI.

The chain has TRBV5-4 and TRBJ2-2; the D gene is possibly TRBD2 (5 bases). This CDR3 is built from 15 residues. The V gene lost 2 bases and the J gene lost 0 bases, with 8 bases spanning the gap. The germline CDR1 and CDR2 sequences are SGHNT and YYREEE (reference sequence). As DNA, the CDR3 is TGTGCCAGCAGCTTACAACTAGCGAACACCGGGGAGCTGTTTTTT. Translation gives CASSLQLANTGELFF.

This sequence joins TRBV4-2 and TRBJ1-6, with D maybe TRBD1 (5 bases). V gave up 4 bases and J gave up 5 bases, with 9 bases separating them. The CDR3 has 14 amino acids. Germline CDR1 LGHNA, CDR2 YNFKEQ. CDR3 residues: CASSLFRDNSPLHF. In DNA form, the CDR3 reads TGTGCCAGCAGCCTCTTCAGGGATAATTCACCCCTCCACTTT.